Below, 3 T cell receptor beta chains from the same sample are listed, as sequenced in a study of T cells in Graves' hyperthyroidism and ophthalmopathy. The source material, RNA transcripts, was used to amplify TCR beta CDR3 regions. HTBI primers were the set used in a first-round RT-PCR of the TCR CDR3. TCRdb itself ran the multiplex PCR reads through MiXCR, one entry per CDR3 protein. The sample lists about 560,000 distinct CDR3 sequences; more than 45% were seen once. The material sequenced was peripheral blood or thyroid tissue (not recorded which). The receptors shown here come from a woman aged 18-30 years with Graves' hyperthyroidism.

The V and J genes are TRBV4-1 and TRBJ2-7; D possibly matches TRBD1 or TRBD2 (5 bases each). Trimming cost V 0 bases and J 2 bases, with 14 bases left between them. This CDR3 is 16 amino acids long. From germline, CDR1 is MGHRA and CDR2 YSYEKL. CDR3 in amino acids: CASSQDRRSTAYEQYF. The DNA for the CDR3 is TGCGCCAGCAGCCAAGATAGGAGGTCGACAGCCTACGAGCAGTACTTC.

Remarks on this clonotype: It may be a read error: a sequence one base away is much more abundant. The chain's CDR3 is CASGPRLPRVRYTF. DNA for the CDR3: TGTGCCAGCGGCCCTAGACTGCCCCGAGTGCGCTACACCTTC. The chain has TRBV2 and TRBJ1-2, with D uncertain. This CDR3 has 14 amino acids. Trimming removed 8 bases at V and 9 bases at J, with 22 bases between. The germline V gene has CDR1 SNHLY and CDR2 FYNNEI.

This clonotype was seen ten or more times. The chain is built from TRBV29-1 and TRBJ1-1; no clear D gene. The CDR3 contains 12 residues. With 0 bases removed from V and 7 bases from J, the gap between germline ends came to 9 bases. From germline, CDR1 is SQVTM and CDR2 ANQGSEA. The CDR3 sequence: CSVEELLGEAFF. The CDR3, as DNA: TGCAGCGTTGAAGAATTACTTGGTGAAGCTTTCTTT.